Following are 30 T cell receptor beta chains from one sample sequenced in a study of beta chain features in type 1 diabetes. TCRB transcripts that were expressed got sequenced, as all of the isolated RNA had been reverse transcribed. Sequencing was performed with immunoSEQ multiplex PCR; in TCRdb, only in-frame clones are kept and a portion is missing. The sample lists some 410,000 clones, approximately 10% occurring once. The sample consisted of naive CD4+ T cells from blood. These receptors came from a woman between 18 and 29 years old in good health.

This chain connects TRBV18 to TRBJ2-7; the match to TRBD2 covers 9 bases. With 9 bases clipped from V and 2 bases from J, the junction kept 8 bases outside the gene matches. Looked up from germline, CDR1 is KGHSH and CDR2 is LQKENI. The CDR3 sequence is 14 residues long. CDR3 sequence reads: CASSSPSGTYEQYF. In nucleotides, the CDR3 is TGTGCCAGTTCAAGCCCTAGCGGGACCTACGAGCAGTACTTC.

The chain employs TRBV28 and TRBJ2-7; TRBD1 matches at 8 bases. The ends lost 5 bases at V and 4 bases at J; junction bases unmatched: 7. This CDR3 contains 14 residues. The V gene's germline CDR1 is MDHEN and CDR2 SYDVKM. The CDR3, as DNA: TGTGCCAGCAGTCCTTTAGGGACAGGATACGAGCAGTACGTC. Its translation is CASSPLGTGYEQYV.

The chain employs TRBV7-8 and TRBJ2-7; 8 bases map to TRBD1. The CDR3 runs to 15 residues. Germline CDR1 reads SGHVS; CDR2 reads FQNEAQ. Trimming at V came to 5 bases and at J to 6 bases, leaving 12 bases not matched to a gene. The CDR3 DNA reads TGTGCCAGCAGCAAGCATCGGGACAGGCATGTCGAGCAGTACGTC. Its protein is CASSKHRDRHVEQYV.

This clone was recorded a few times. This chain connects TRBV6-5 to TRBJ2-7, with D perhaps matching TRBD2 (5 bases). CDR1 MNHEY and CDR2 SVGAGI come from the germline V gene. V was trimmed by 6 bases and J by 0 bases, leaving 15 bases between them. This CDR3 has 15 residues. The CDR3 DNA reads TGTGCCAGCAGGACTATAGCGTCGAGCTCCTACGAGCAGTACTTC. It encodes CASRTIASSSYEQYF.

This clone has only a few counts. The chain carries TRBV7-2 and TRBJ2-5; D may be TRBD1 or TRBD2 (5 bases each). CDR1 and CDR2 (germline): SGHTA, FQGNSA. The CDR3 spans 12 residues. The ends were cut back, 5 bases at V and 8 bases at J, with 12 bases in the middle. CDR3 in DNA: TGTGCCAGCAGCCACGAGGGGAGAACCCAGTACTTC. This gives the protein CASSHEGRTQYF.

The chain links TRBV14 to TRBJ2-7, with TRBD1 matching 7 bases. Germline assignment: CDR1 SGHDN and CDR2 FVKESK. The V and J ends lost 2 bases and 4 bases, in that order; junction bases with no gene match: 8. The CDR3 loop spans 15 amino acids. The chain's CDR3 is CASSQRGQHFYEQYF. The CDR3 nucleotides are TGTGCCAGCAGCCAACGGGGACAGCACTTTTACGAGCAGTACTTC.

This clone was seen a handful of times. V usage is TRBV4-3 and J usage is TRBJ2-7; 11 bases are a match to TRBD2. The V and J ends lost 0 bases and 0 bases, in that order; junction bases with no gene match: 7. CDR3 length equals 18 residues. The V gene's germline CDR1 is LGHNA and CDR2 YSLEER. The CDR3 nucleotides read TGCGCCAGCAGCCAAGATTTAGGGACTAGCGGCTACTCCTACGAGCAGTACTTC. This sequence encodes CASSQDLGTSGYSYEQYF.

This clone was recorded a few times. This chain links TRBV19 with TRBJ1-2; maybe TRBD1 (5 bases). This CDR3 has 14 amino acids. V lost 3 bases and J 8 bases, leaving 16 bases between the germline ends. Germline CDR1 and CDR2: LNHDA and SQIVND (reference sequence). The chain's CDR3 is CASSIPGLGPGYTF. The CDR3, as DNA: TGTGCCAGTAGTATCCCGGGACTGGGTCCGGGCTACACCTTC.

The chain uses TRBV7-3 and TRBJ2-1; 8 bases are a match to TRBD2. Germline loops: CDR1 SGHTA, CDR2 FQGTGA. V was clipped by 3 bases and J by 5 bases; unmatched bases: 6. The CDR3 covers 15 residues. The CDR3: CASSFLAGLNNEQFF. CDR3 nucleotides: TGTGCCAGCAGCTTCCTAGCGGGCCTTAACAATGAGCAGTTCTTC.

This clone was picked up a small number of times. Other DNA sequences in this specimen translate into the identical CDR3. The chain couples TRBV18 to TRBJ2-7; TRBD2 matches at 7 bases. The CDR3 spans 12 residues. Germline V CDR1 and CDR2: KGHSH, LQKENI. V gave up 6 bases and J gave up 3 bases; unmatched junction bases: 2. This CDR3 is CASSPGGYEQYV. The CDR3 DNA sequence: TGTGCCAGCTCCCCGGGGGGCTACGAGCAGTACGTC.

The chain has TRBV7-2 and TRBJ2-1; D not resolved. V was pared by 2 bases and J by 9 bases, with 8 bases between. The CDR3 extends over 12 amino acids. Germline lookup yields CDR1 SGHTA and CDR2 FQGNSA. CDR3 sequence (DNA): TGTGCCAGCAGCTTACGCCGACTTGAGCAGTTCTTC. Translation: CASSLRRLEQFF.

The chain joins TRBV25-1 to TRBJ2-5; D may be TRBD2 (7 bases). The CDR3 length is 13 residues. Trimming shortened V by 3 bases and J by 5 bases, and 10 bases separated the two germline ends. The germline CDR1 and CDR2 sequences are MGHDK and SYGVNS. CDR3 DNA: TGTGCCAGCAGTGAGGCGGGGGCTGAGACCCAGTACTTC. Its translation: CASSEAGAETQYF.

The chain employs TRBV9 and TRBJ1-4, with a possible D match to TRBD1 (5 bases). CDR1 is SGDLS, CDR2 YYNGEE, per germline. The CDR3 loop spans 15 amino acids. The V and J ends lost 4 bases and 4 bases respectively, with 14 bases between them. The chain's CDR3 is CASSPGDFLNEKLFF. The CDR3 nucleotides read TGTGCCAGCAGCCCCGGGGACTTCCTTAATGAAAAACTGTTTTTT.

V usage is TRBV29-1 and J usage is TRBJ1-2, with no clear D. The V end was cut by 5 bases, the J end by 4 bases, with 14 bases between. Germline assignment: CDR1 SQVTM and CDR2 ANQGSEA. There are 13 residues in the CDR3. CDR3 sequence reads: CSVWRAQGYGYTF. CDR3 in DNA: TGCAGCGTTTGGCGGGCGCAAGGCTATGGCTACACCTTC. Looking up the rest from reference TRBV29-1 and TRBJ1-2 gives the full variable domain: SAVISQKPSRDICQRGTSLTIQCQVDSQVTMMFWYRQQPGQSLTLIATANQGSEATYESGFVIDKFPISRPNLTFSTLTVSNMSPEDSSIYLCSVWRAQGYGYTFGSGTRLTVV.

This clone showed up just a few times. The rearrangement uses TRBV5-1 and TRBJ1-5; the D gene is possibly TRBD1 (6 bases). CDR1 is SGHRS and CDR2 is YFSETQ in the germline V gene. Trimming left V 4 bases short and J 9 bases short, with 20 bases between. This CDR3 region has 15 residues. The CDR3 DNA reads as TGCGCCAGCAGCACCGGCGTGGGGGGCCGATGGCCCCAGCATTTT. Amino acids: CASSTGVGGRWPQHF.

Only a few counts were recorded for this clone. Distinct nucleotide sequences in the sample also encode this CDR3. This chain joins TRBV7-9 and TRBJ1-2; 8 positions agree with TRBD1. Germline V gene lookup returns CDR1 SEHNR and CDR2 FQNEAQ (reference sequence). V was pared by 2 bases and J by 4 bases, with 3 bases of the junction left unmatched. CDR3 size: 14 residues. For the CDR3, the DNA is TGTGCCAGCAGCTTAAGACAGGGGAGCTATGGCTACACCTTC. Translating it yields CASSLRQGSYGYTF.

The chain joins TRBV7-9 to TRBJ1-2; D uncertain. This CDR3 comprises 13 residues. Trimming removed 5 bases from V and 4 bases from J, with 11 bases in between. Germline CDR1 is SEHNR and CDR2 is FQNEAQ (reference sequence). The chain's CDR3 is CASSPVEPYGYTF. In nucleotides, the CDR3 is TGTGCCAGCAGCCCCGTCGAACCCTATGGCTACACCTTC.

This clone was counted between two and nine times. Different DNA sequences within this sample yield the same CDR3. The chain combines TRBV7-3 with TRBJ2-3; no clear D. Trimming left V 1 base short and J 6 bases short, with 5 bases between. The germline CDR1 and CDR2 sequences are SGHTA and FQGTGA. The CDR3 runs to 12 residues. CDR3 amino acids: CASSLNGDTQYF. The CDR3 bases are TGTGCCAGCAGCTTAAACGGGGATACGCAGTATTTT.

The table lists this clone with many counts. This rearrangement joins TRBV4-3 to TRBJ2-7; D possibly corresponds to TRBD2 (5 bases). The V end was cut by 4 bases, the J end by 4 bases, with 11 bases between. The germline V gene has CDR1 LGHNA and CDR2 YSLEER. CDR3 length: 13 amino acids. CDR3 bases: TGCGCCAGCAGCCCGGGCAGGAGGTACGAGCAGTACTTC. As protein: CASSPGRRYEQYF.

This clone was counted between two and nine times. The DNA for the CDR3 is TGTGCCAGTAGCCGGTCAAAGGGACAGGGGACCCGGCAGTATTTT. Encoded protein: CASSRSKGQGTRQYF. This chain connects TRBV19 to TRBJ2-3; 10 bases match TRBD1. Trimming cost V 6 bases and J 11 bases; bases outside gene matches: 14. CDR3 length: 15 amino acids. CDR1 and CDR2 (germline): LNHDA, SQIVND (reference sequence). The full variable domain, its missing parts supplied by reference TRBV19 and TRBJ2-3, is DGGITQSPKYLFRKEGQNVTLSCEQNLNHDAMYWYRQDPGQGLRLIYYSQIVNDFQKGDIAEGYSVSREKKESFPLTVTSAQKNPTAFYLCASSRSKGQGTRQYFGPGTRLTVL.

CDR3 DNA sequence: TGTGCCAGCAGTGCAAAACAGGGAACTGAAGCTTTCTTT. It yields the protein CASSAKQGTEAFF. The chain carries TRBV6-1 and TRBJ1-1, with D possibly matching TRBD1 (6 bases). Germline assignment: CDR1 MNHNS and CDR2 SASEGT. Trimming stripped 4 bases from V and 5 bases from J, with 11 bases between. The CDR3 runs to 13 residues.

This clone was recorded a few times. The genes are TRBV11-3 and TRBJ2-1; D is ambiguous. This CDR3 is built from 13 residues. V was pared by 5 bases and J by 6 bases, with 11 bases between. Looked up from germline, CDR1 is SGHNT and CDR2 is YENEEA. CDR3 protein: CASSPNYGNEQFF. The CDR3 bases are TGTGCCAGCAGCCCCAATTACGGCAATGAGCAGTTCTTC.

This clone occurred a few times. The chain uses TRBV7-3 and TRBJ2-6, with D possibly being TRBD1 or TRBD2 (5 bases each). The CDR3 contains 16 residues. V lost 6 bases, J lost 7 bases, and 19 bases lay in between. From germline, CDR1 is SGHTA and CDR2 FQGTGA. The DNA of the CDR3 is TGTGCCAGCAGGTTCTCCGGGGCCCTTGGAGCCAACGTCCTGACTTTC. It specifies CASRFSGALGANVLTF.

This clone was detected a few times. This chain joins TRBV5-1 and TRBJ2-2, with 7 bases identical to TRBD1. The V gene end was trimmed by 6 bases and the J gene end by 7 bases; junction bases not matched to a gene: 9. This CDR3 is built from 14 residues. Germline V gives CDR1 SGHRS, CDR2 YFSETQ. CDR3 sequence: CASIGTAASGELFF. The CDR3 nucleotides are TGCGCCAGCATTGGGACAGCCGCGAGCGGGGAGCTGTTTTTT.

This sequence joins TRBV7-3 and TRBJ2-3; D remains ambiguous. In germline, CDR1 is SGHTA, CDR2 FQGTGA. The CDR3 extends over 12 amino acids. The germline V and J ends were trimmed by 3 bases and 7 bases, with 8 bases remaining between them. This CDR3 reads CASSFGQNTQYF. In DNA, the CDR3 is TGTGCCAGCAGCTTTGGCCAAAATACGCAGTATTTT.

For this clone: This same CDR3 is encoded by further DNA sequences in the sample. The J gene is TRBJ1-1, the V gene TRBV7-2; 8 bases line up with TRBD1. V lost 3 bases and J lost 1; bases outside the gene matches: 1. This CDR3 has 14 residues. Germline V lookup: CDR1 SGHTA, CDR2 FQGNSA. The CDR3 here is CASSFTGGNTEAFF. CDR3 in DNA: TGTGCCAGCAGCTTTACAGGGGGGAACACTGAAGCTTTCTTT.

The CDR3 sequence: CASSSDTRGKLFF. As DNA, the CDR3 is TGTGCCAGCAGCTCCGATACACGGGGAAAACTGTTTTTT. J is TRBJ1-4 and V is TRBV7-8; D is unresolved. Germline assignment: CDR1 SGHVS and CDR2 FQNEAQ. Deletions cut 4 bases from V and 10 bases from J, with 13 bases between. This CDR3 is built from 13 residues. The full variable domain, rest sourced from reference TRBV7-8 and TRBJ1-4, is GAGVSQSPRYKVAKRGQDVALRCDPISGHVSLFWYQQALGQGPEFLTYFQNEAQLDKSGLPSDRFFAERPEGSVSTLKIQRTQQEDSAVYLCASSSDTRGKLFFGSGTQLSVL.

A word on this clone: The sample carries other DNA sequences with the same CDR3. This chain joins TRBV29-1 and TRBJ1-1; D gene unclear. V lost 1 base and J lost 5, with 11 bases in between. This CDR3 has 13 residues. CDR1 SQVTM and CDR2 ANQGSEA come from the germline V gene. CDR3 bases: TGCAGCGTTGAAGTGCTTTCTGGTACTGAAGCTTTCTTT. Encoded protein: CSVEVLSGTEAFF.

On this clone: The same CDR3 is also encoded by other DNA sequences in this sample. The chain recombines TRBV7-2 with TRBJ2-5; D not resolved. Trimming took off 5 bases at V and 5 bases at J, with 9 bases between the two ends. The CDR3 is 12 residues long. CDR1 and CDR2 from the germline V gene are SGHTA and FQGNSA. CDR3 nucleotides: TGTGCCAGCAGCCCCCTCTCCGAGACCCAGTACTTC. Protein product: CASSPLSETQYF.

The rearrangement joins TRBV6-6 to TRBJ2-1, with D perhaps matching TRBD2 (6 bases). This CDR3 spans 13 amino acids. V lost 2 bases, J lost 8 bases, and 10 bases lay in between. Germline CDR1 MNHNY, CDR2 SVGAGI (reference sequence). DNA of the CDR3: TGTGCCAGCAGTTACCGTCGCGGGGATGAGCAGTTCTTC. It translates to CASSYRRGDEQFF.